This is a list of T cell receptor beta chains from one sample in a study of beta chain features in type 1 diabetes. Produced via immunoSEQ multiplex PCR; TCRdb's table is partial and in-frame only. The data show nearly 350,000 clones, with around 8% seen just once and around 0.45% held by the top ten. Sequenced material: central memory CD4+ T cells from blood. These receptors were obtained from a young woman in good health. The CDR3 runs from the conserved cysteine through the conserved F or W. The order of the fields is clone size, J gene, V gene, CDR3 protein. Only some rows state a clone size, as once, few, many or a class for expanded clones.

clone_size: many; j_call: TRBJ2-4; v_call: TRBV4-1; cdr3_aa: CASSQASSVGRLAKNIQYF
clone_size: few; j_call: TRBJ2-7; v_call: TRBV29-1; cdr3_aa: CSVGSGRVSSEQYF
clone_size: -; j_call: TRBJ1-5; v_call: TRBV28; cdr3_aa: CASSWGTGDQPQHF
clone_size: -; j_call: TRBJ2-3; v_call: TRBV18; cdr3_aa: CASSPDRHTDTQYF
clone_size: few; j_call: TRBJ2-1; v_call: TRBV9; cdr3_aa: CASSEDTTNNEQFF
clone_size: few; j_call: TRBJ2-5; v_call: TRBV14; cdr3_aa: CASSPTGIEETQYF
clone_size: few; j_call: TRBJ1-1; v_call: TRBV5-1; cdr3_aa: CASSFGTGLMNTEAFF
clone_size: -; j_call: TRBJ2-1; v_call: TRBV7-2; cdr3_aa: CASSFRLGAYNEQFF
clone_size: few; j_call: TRBJ2-5; v_call: TRBV5-1; cdr3_aa: CASSRDRSQETQYF
clone_size: -; j_call: TRBJ2-4; v_call: TRBV5-6; cdr3_aa: CASSLASLAGANIQYF
clone_size: -; j_call: TRBJ1-1; v_call: TRBV15; cdr3_aa: CATSRAAGQGEAFF
clone_size: few; j_call: TRBJ1-1; v_call: TRBV18; cdr3_aa: CASSPDSANTEAFF
clone_size: -; j_call: TRBJ2-7; v_call: TRBV7-9; cdr3_aa: CASSPPGTGGSNEQYF
clone_size: -; j_call: TRBJ2-7; v_call: TRBV4-2; cdr3_aa: CASSPAGFSYEQYF
clone_size: -; j_call: TRBJ1-2; v_call: TRBV5-1; cdr3_aa: CASSPQTGVGGYTF
clone_size: -; j_call: TRBJ2-5; v_call: TRBV7-2; cdr3_aa: CASSASGGETQYF
clone_size: few; j_call: TRBJ1-5; v_call: TRBV5-8; cdr3_aa: CASSLGGATYQPQHF